A single sample gave rise to the 16 T cell receptor beta chains below, sequenced in a study of cytomegalovirus exposure and HLA in healthy donors. In the PCR, 60 Vbeta and 13 Jbeta primers were used. Data came from immunoSEQ multiplex PCR; TCRdb stores just in-frame clones and leaves some out. This sample's clone table lists about 170,000 clones. Material for sequencing was PBMCs. These receptors originate from a woman aged 18-29 years in good health and CMV-seropositive.

The rearrangement joins TRBV6-1 to TRBJ1-6; the match to TRBD1 covers 7 bases. Germline CDR1 and CDR2: MNHNS and SASEGT. The CDR3 extends over 15 amino acids. V lost 1 base and J lost 6; bases outside the gene matches: 3. In nucleotides, the CDR3 is TGTGCCAGCAGTGAAGACAGGGGCCGTAATTCACCCCTCCACTTT. Amino acids: CASSEDRGRNSPLHF.

V and J are TRBV5-1 and TRBJ2-7, with 7 nucleotides matching TRBD1. V gave up 4 bases and J gave up 0 bases; unmatched junction bases: 4. This CDR3 is built from 14 residues. Per germline, CDR1 SGHRS and CDR2 YFSETQ. DNA for the CDR3: TGCGCCAGCAGCAGGGGGCCGAGCTCCTACGAGCAGTACTTC. Its protein is CASSRGPSSYEQYF.

V usage is TRBV5-1 and J usage is TRBJ1-1, with D perhaps TRBD1 (6 bases). Trimming removed 4 bases from V and 1 base from J, with 11 bases in between. This CDR3 comprises 14 residues. The germline CDR1 and CDR2 sequences are SGHRS and YFSETQ. CDR3 DNA sequence: TGCGCCAGCAGCCAACAGGGTAGGAACACTGAAGCTTTCTTT. Residues: CASSQQGRNTEAFF.

This chain joins TRBV4-3 and TRBJ1-2; no firm D call. In germline, CDR1 is LGHNA, CDR2 YSLEER. Deletions cut 0 bases from V and 4 bases from J, with 9 bases between. The length of the CDR3 is 14 residues. The CDR3 sequence is CASSQERGIYGYTF. CDR3 nucleotide sequence: TGCGCCAGCAGCCAAGAGCGCGGTATCTATGGCTACACCTTC.

The chain has TRBV6-1 and TRBJ1-1; D might be TRBD1 (5 bases). The length of the CDR3 is 14 residues. Germline V lookup: CDR1 MNHNS, CDR2 SASEGT. V was shortened by 6 bases and J by 4 bases, with 15 bases between the two germline ends. The CDR3 region is CASSEPGQGTEAFF. The DNA of the CDR3 is TGTGCCAGCAGCGAACCAGGGCAAGGCACTGAAGCTTTCTTT.

The chain links TRBV7-2 to TRBJ2-3, with D maybe TRBD2 (7 bases). There are 18 residues in the CDR3. The germline V gene has CDR1 SGHTA and CDR2 FQGNSA. V lost 4 bases to trimming and J lost 6 bases, with 26 bases between them. For the CDR3, the DNA is TGTGCCAGCAGCTACTACGTTGTTGGGGGGGCCTCCCCCGATACGCAGTATTTT. This encodes CASSYYVVGGASPDTQYF.

The chain combines TRBV27 with TRBJ2-7, with D maybe TRBD2 (5 bases). CDR3 size: 14 residues. Germline assignment: CDR1 MNHEY and CDR2 SMNVEV (reference sequence). Trimming cost V 6 bases and J 2 bases, with 14 bases left between them. The CDR3 nucleotides are TGTGCCAGCAGGCGGGTAGCACAAACCTACGAGCAGTACTTC. It codes for CASRRVAQTYEQYF.

Remarks on this clone: One junction end disagrees with the germline gene, perhaps due to a read error. V and J are TRBV11-2 and TRBJ2-1, with 12 bases that match TRBD2. CDR3 length: 15 residues. Germline CDR1 SGHAT, CDR2 FQNNGV. The CDR3 DNA is TGTGCCAGCAGCCTAGAGGGCCCTAGCGGGGGGGCACGGTTCTTC. The encoded protein is CASSLEGPSGGARFF.

The V gene is TRBV5-1, the J gene TRBJ2-5; D is uncertain. Germline V gene lookup returns CDR1 SGHRS and CDR2 YFSETQ. V dropped 4 bases and J dropped 1 base, with 5 bases sitting between them. There are 12 residues in the CDR3. DNA for the CDR3: TGCGCCAGCAGCCTAACCCAAGAGACCCAGTACTTC. It codes for CASSLTQETQYF. Full variable domain (missing parts from reference TRBV5-1 and TRBJ2-5): KAGVTQTPRYLIKTRGQQVTLSCSPISGHRSVSWYQQTPGQGLQFLFEYFSETQRNKGNFPGRFSGRQFSNSRSEMNVSTLELGDSALYLCASSLTQETQYFGPGTRLLVL.

The CDR3 loop reads CAISESSFRVRDTEAFF. For the CDR3, the DNA is TGTGCCATCAGTGAGTCGAGTTTCCGGGTGAGGGACACTGAAGCTTTCTTT. The chain combines TRBV10-3 with TRBJ1-1; D call uncertain. Trimming shortened V by 0 bases and J by 3 bases, and 17 bases separated the two germline ends. CDR3 length equals 17 residues. The V gene's germline CDR1 is ENHRY and CDR2 SYGVKD.

This chain uses TRBV28 with TRBJ1-6, with 7 bases that match TRBD1. The CDR3 sequence is 13 residues long. Germline CDR1 and CDR2: MDHEN and SYDVKM. V gave up 7 bases and J gave up 8 bases; unmatched junction bases: 5. CDR3 residues: CASNGGQHSPLHF. The CDR3 DNA is TGTGCCAGCAATGGGGGACAGCATTCACCCCTCCACTTT.

The J gene is TRBJ1-2, the V gene TRBV6-6; the match to TRBD1 covers 8 bases. Germline V lookup: CDR1 MNHNY, CDR2 SVGAGI (reference sequence). V lost 5 bases to trimming and J lost 4 bases; unmatched junction nucleotides: 6. There are 14 residues in the CDR3. CDR3 nucleotide sequence: TGTGCCAGCAGTCCAGGACAGGGAAGCTATGGCTACACCTTC. It is translated as CASSPGQGSYGYTF.

The V call is TRBV29-1, the J call TRBJ2-2; D might be TRBD1 (7 bases). V shed 3 bases and J shed 10 bases, with 18 bases lying between them. Looked up from germline, CDR1 is SQVTM and CDR2 is ANQGSEA. This CDR3 spans 14 amino acids. This chain's CDR3 is CSVDLAGGTEELFF. The CDR3 nucleotides are TGCAGCGTTGATTTAGCAGGGGGGACTGAGGAGCTGTTTTTT.

This chain joins TRBV9 and TRBJ1-2, with 7 nucleotides matching TRBD1. This CDR3 is 15 amino acids long. The V gene's germline CDR1 is SGDLS and CDR2 YYNGEE. Trimming took 4 bases from V and 0 from J; bases not matched to a gene: 6. The CDR3 bases are TGTGCCAGCAGCCCGGGACAGACTCCTAACTATGGCTACACCTTC. This codes for CASSPGQTPNYGYTF.

This rearrangement joins TRBV7-6 to TRBJ2-7; 8 bases line up with TRBD1. CDR3 length: 14 residues. V shed 3 bases and J 7 bases; nucleotides not matched to a gene: 8. The V gene's germline CDR1 is SGHVS and CDR2 FNYEAQ. The CDR3 is CASSFGTGSGEQYF. The CDR3 DNA is TGTGCCAGCAGCTTCGGGACAGGCTCGGGGGAGCAGTACTTC. The full variable domain, with the rest looked up from reference TRBV7-6 and TRBJ2-7, is GAGVSQSPRYKVTKRGQDVALRCDPISGHVSLYWYRQALGQGPEFLTYFNYEAQQDKSGLPNDRFSAERPEGSISTLTIQRTEQRDSAMYRCASSFGTGSGEQYFGPGTRLTVT.

With respect to this clone: The junction departs from germline at one end; a sequencing error may be responsible. This chain connects TRBV7-9 to TRBJ2-5; 10 bases line up with TRBD2. CDR3 length: 14 residues. The germline gives CDR1 SEHNR, CDR2 FQNEAQ (reference sequence). CDR3 protein: CASSLLAGEETRYF. The CDR3 coding sequence is TGTGCCAGCAGCTTACTAGCGGGGGAAGAGACCCGGTACTTC.